The 2 T cell receptor beta chains below come from one sample, sequenced in a study of cytomegalovirus exposure and HLA in healthy donors. PCR primers comprised 60 Vbeta and 13 Jbeta primers. TCRdb's copy holds only in-frame clones and misses some; the assay was immunoSEQ multiplex PCR. The table has about 110,000 clones, roughly 67% seen once. The source material was PBMCs. These receptors all stem from a man aged 40-50 years in good health and CMV-seronegative.

The chain is built from TRBV6-1 and TRBJ1-1, with D unresolved. Germline assignment: CDR1 MNHNS and CDR2 SASEGT. Trimming pared 3 bases from V and 1 base from J, leaving 9 bases between. CDR3 length: 14 residues. The CDR3 is CASSDSRGNTEAFF. The CDR3 DNA reads as TGTGCCAGCAGTGATTCACGGGGGAACACTGAAGCTTTCTTT.

This chain links TRBV10-3 with TRBJ1-5, with a tentative D call TRBD1 (6 bases). The CDR3 has 15 residues. V lost 0 bases and J 2 bases, leaving 8 bases between the germline ends. Germline CDR1 ENHRY, CDR2 SYGVKD. The CDR3 nucleotides are TGTGCCATCAGTGAGTCGACAGGCGGCAATCAGCCCCAGCATTTT. Translated: CAISESTGGNQPQHF.